The rows below give T cell receptor beta chains drawn from one sample of a study of blood T cell repertoires in COVID-19. Clones were read by immunoSEQ multiplex PCR, and TCRdb kept only the in-frame ones, dropping some. Of approximately 340,000 clones listed, approximately 88% are singletons. The material sequenced was peripheral blood. The source is a man younger than 40 with COVID-19, enrolled during active disease. Each CDR3 is given with its conserved first and last residue. A D gene is named only where the DNA matches it firmly. Some rows mark clone size as missing; the rest say once, few, many or name a class of expanded clone.

clone size	V gene	J gene	D gene	CDR3 DNA	CDR3 protein
NA	TRBV7-2	TRBJ2-1	NA	TGTGCCAGCAGCTTTGGGCAGGGCTCCTACAATGAGCAGTTCTTC	CASSFGQGSYNEQFF
NA	TRBV10-3	TRBJ2-7	NA	TGTGCCATCAGCCAGACAGACTCCTACGAGCAGTACTTC	CAISQTDSYEQYF
NA	TRBV6-1	TRBJ1-2	NA	TGTGCCAGCAGTGGCGATCGCTTCAGGGGATGGTATGGCTACACCTTC	CASSGDRFRGWYGYTF
NA	TRBV20-1	TRBJ2-7	NA	TGCAGTGCCAGGGCGGCGTACGAGCAGTACTTC	CSARAAYEQYF
NA	TRBV7-9	TRBJ2-7	TRBD2	TGTGCCAGCAGCTTAGATGTGGAGACTAGCGTGTACTTC	CASSLDVETSVYF
NA	TRBV5-1	TRBJ1-3	NA	TGCGCCAGCAGCCTGGGACAAGGAAACACCATATATTTT	CASSLGQGNTIYF
once	TRBV5-1	TRBJ2-2	TRBD2	TGCGCCAGCAGACTTGGACTAGCGAACACCGGGGAGCTGTTTTTT	CASRLGLANTGELFF
NA	TRBV9	TRBJ2-5	NA	TGTGCCAGCAGCGCCCGGGGAAGGGCCCAAGAGACCCAGTACTTC	CASSARGRAQETQYF
NA	TRBV11-2	TRBJ2-3	TRBD2	TGTGCCAGCAGCGTGACTAGCGGGAGCGTCCTTGGGGAAACAGATACGCAGTATTTT	CASSVTSGSVLGETDTQYF
NA	TRBV5-1	TRBJ1-1	NA	TGCGCCAGCAGCTTGCACCTTAGGCAGGATCTAAGGAACACTGAAGCTTTCTTT	CASSLHLRQDLRNTEAFF
NA	TRBV6-1	TRBJ1-1	NA	TGTGCCAGCAGTGAAAGAGGGAACACTGAAGCTTTCTTT	CASSERGNTEAFF
once	TRBV15	TRBJ1-2	NA	TGTGCCACCAGCAGTGCGGCCCATTCAGATCTGGTAGGCTACACCTTC	CATSSAAHSDLVGYTF
few	TRBV6-2/TRBV6-3	TRBJ1-5	TRBD1	TGTGCCAGCAGTTACCCCGGGACAGGGGGTCAGCCCCAGCATTTT	CASSYPGTGGQPQHF
NA	TRBV10-3	TRBJ1-5	NA	TGTGCCATCAGTCAGGATCTTAGCAATCAGCCCCAGCATTTT	CAISQDLSNQPQHF
many	TRBV29-1	TRBJ2-7	NA	TGCAGCGTTGAGTTCGCTGTGGGGCAGCTGTCCTACGAGCAGTACTTC	CSVEFAVGQLSYEQYF
few	TRBV14	TRBJ2-7	NA	TGTGCCAGCAGCGCCTCTGGGGGCAAGCCCCTATATAAGCACTACGAGCAGTACTTC	CASSASGGKPLYKHYEQYF